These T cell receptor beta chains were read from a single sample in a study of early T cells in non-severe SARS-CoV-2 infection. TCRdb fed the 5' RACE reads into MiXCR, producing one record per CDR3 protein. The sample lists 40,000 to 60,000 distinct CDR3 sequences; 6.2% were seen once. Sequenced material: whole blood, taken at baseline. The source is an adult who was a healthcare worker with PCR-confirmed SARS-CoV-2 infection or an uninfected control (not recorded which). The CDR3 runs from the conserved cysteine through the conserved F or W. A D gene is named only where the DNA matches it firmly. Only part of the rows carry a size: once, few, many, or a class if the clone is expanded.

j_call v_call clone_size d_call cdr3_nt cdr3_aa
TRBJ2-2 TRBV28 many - TGTGCCAGCAGAGACCCATCACCCGGGGAGCTGTTTTTT CASRDPSPGELFF
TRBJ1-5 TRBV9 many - TGTGCCAGCAGCGTAGGAGGACAAGTCAATCAGCCCCAGCATTTT CASSVGGQVNQPQHF
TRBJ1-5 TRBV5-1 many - TGCGCCAGCAGCTCCGCCGGTAAAGCTGGTCAGCCCCAGCATTTT CASSSAGKAGQPQHF
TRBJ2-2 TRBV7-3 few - TGTGCCAGCAGCTTAACGTTGAACACCGGGGAGCTGTTTTTT CASSLTLNTGELFF
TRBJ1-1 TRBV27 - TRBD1 TGTGCCAGCAGACTCGGGACAGGGGCATACGAGGCTTTCTTT CASRLGTGAYEAFF
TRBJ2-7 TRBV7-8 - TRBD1 TGTGCCAGCAGCCGGACAGGGCTCGAGCAGTACTTC CASSRTGLEQYF
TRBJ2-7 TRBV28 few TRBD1 TGTGCCAGCAGTCCGGAGACAGGGCGGGCCTACGAGCAGTACTTC CASSPETGRAYEQYF
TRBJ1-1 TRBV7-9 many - TGTGCCAGCAGTCTAATGGACACTGAAGCTTTCTTT CASSLMDTEAFF
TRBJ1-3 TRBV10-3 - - TGTGCCATCAGCCGGGACACTGGAAACACCATATATTTT CAISRDTGNTIYF
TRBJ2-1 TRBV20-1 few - TGCAGTGCTAGAGATCTGGTGAATGAGCAGTTCTTC CSARDLVNEQFF
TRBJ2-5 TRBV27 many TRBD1 TGTGCCAGCAGTTTGACAGGGTACCAAGAGACCCAGTACTTC CASSLTGYQETQYF
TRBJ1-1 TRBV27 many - TGTGCCAGCTCCGAGGTCAGGATGGGGAACACTGAAGCTTTCTTT CASSEVRMGNTEAFF
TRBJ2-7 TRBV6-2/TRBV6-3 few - TGTGCCAGCACCGACCCCGCCTACGAGCAGTACTTC CASTDPAYEQYF
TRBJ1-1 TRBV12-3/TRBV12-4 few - TGTGCCAGCAGCCCGAGAGGGGGACGAAACACTGAAGCTTTCTTT CASSPRGGRNTEAFF
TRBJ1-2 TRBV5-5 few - TGTGCCAGCAGCTTCTTGGACATGAATGGCTACACCTTC CASSFLDMNGYTF
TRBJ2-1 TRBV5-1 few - TGCGCCAGCAGCTTTGACTTTTACAATGAGCAGTTCTTC CASSFDFYNEQFF
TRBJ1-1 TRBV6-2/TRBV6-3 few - TGTGCCAGCACCCTCCGAAAGGACCCAAGTTGGAAAGCTTTCTTT CASTLRKDPSWKAFF
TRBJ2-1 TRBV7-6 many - TGTGCCAGCAGACTCCAGCCCGGTAGCTCCTACAATGAACAGTTCTTC CASRLQPGSSYNEQFF
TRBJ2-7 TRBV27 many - TGTGCCAGCAGACTCGTCCCATACTCCTACGAGCAGTACTTC CASRLVPYSYEQYF
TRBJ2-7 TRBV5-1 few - TGCGCCAGCAGCCCCGGGGGAGGCTTTCTTGAAGAGCAGTACTTC CASSPGGGFLEEQYF
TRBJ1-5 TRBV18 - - TGTGCCAGCTCACGGGCGGGACAGCCCCAGCATTTT CASSRAGQPQHF
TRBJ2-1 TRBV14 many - TGTGCCAGCAGCCAGAGATACAATGAGCAGTTCTTC CASSQRYNEQFF
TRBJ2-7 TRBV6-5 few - TGTGCCAGCAGTTACAGGCCCGCCTCCTACGAGCAGTACTTC CASSYRPASYEQYF
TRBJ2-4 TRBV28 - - TGTGCCAGCAGTTCCACCCAAATAAACATTCAGTACTTC CASSSTQINIQYF
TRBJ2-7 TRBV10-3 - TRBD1 TGTGCCATCAGAGAACCGGGACAGGGGGACTACGAGCAGTACTTC CAIREPGQGDYEQYF
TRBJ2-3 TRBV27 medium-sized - TGTGCCAGCAGTTTAGAGGGCGAAAGGGGTGATACGCAGTATTTT CASSLEGERGDTQYF
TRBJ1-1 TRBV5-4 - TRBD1 TGTGCCAGCAGCTTGGCTGGGACAGTGAACACTGAAGCTTTCTTT CASSLAGTVNTEAFF
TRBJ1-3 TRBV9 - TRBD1 TGTGCCAGCAGCGCGACAGGGGGCGTCTCTGTAAACACCATATATTTT CASSATGGVSVNTIYF
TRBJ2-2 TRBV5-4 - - TGTGCCAGCAGCCTGCTAAGGTCCGGGGAGCTGTTTTTT CASSLLRSGELFF
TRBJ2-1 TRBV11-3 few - TGTGCCAGCAGCTTAGAAGGCGAGGGTGAGCAGTTCTTC CASSLEGEGEQFF
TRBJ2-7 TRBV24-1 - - TGTGCCACCAGTGGTTGGGACTCCAACGAGCAGTACTTC CATSGWDSNEQYF
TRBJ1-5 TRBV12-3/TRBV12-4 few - TGTGCCAGCTCCTCCCAAATTCGGCCCCAGCATTTT CASSSQIRPQHF
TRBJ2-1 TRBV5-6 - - TGTGCCAGCAGCAGGGGGAGGCTAGCGAACAATGAGCAGTTCTTC CASSRGRLANNEQFF
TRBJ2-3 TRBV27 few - TGTGCCAGCAATGGCCATAACACAGATACGCAGTATTTT CASNGHNTDTQYF
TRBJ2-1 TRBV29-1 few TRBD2 TGCAGCGTTGAATTAGCGGGAGAAGGTAATGAGCAGTTCTTC CSVELAGEGNEQFF
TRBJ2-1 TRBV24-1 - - TGTGCCACCAGTGACGGCCCTCGGACCTACAATGAGCAGTTCTTC CATSDGPRTYNEQFF
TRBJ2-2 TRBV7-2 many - TGTGCCAGCAGCCCTCCTAGCCTTTGGGAGGTGGGGGAGCTGTTTTTT CASSPPSLWEVGELFF
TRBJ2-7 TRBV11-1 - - TGTGCCAGCAGCTTAGCGGCGTCCCTATCCTACGAGCAGTACTTC CASSLAASLSYEQYF
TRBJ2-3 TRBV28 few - TGTGCCAGCAGTTTTGAGGGAGTCACAGATACGCAGTATTTT CASSFEGVTDTQYF
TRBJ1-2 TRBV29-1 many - TGCAGCGTTGAACCAGGGCTGAGCTATGGCTACACCTTC CSVEPGLSYGYTF
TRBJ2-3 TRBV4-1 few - TGCGCCAGCAGCCAAGTAGCTAGCGTCACAGATACGCAGTATTTT CASSQVASVTDTQYF
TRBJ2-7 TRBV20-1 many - TGCAGTGCTTCCTCTTCGGGACTGATTTACGAGCAGTACTTC CSASSSGLIYEQYF
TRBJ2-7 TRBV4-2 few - TGTGCCAGCAGCCAAGACGGGTCACCCGGACAGGAGCAGTACTTC CASSQDGSPGQEQYF
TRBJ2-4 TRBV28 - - TGTGCCAGCAGCGGAGGTGGGAAAAACATTCAGTACTTC CASSGGGKNIQYF